This is a list of T cell receptor beta chains from one sample in a study of T cells in Graves' hyperthyroidism and ophthalmopathy. MiXCR was run by TCRdb on the multiplex PCR reads, yielding one entry per CDR3 protein. Among 600,000 or so distinct CDR3 sequences listed, about 14% were seen once. The sample consisted of blood. The source of these receptors is a woman in her forties or fifties with Graves' ophthalmopathy. The CDR3 runs from the conserved cysteine through the conserved F or W. The D gene is left open where the match is weak. Some rows mark clone size as missing; the rest say once, few, many or name a class of expanded clone.

TGTGCCAGCAGTGAATGGGACTCTGGAAACACCATATATTTT CASSEWDSGNTIYF - TRBJ1-3 - TRBV2 14
TGTGCCTGGGGACTAGCGGGATTGAATGAGCAGTTCTTC CAWGLAGLNEQFF many TRBJ2-1 TRBD2 TRBV30 13
TGTGCTAGCAGCGCACGTCCCCAAGAGACCCAGTACTTC CASSARPQETQYF - TRBJ2-5 - TRBV7-7 13
TGTGCCAGCAGCTTAGTCCAACTAGCGGGAGGGGGTGAGCAGTTCTTC CASSLVQLAGGGEQFF many TRBJ2-1 TRBD2 TRBV7-2 16
TGTGCCAGCAAAAGGACAGGGAATAACTTTGGCTACACCTTC CASKRTGNNFGYTF once TRBJ1-2 TRBD1 TRBV25-1 14
TGTGCCAGCAGTTTATCCATACTAGCGGGAGTTACCAATGAGCAGTTCTTC CASSLSILAGVTNEQFF many TRBJ2-1 TRBD2 TRBV28 17
TGTGCCAGCAGCCTCGGGACAGGTTCAAACACCATATATTTT CASSLGTGSNTIYF many TRBJ1-3 TRBD1 TRBV13 14
TGTGCCAGCAGCTCGGGAGGAACCGACAATGAGCAGTTCTTC CASSSGGTDNEQFF few TRBJ2-1 TRBD2 TRBV7-9 14
TGTGCCAGCAGTTTAGCAGGGTTGGGCACTGAAGCTTTCTTT CASSLAGLGTEAFF many TRBJ1-1 - TRBV12-3/TRBV12-4 14
TGTGCCAGCAGTCCGCTTCCGGTGAACACCGGGGAGCTGTTTTTT CASSPLPVNTGELFF - TRBJ2-2 - TRBV5-6 15
TGTGCCAGCAGCCCCTGGGGCGGGAGTACAGATACGCAGTATTTT CASSPWGGSTDTQYF many TRBJ2-3 TRBD2 TRBV14 15
TGCGCCAGCAGCCAAGATGACGGGAGGGATACGCAGTATTTT CASSQDDGRDTQYF - TRBJ2-3 TRBD2 TRBV4-1 14
TGCGCCAGCAGCTCATCTTCGACAGGGCACAACACTGAAGCTTTCTTT CASSSSSTGHNTEAFF many TRBJ1-1 TRBD1 TRBV5-1 16
TGTGCCAGCAGTTACCTTGACAGGAATGGCTACACCTTC CASSYLDRNGYTF - TRBJ1-2 - TRBV6-1 13
TGTGCCAGCGTACAGACGGGAGGGCCGACGGATACGCAGTATTTT CASVQTGGPTDTQYF - TRBJ2-3 TRBD2 TRBV13 15
TGTGCCAGCAGTTCACTAGCGGGAGGGCTGGGTACGCAGTATTTT CASSSLAGGLGTQYF many TRBJ2-3 TRBD2 TRBV28 15
TGTGCCAGCAGTCCCCGGGACTTGAGCACAGATACGCAGTATTTT CASSPRDLSTDTQYF many TRBJ2-3 - TRBV12-3/TRBV12-4 15
TGCAGCGTTGAGGGGGGGGACGAGCAGTACTTC CSVEGGDEQYF many TRBJ2-7 TRBD2 TRBV29-1 11
TGCGCCAGCAGCCAAGTGCTACCCTCCTACAATGAGCAGTTCTTC CASSQVLPSYNEQFF - TRBJ2-1 - TRBV4-3 15
TGTGCCAGCAGCTTCTCCCAGTCGGTTTTCGAGTTCTTC CASSFSQSVFEFF few TRBJ2-1 - TRBV5-5 13
TGTGCCAGCAGCCTAGGTGGACAGGGCTCCTACGAGCAGTACTTC CASSLGGQGSYEQYF many TRBJ2-7 TRBD1 TRBV7-9 15
TGCAGCGTTTACCCGGGGAACCAAGAGACCCAGTACTTC CSVYPGNQETQYF many TRBJ2-5 - TRBV29-1 13
TGTGCCGAACCCCACCGTCCCCCGCGGCCCTACACCTTC CAEPHRPPRPYTF few TRBJ1-2 - TRBV19 13
TGTGCCAGCAGTGACAGCGATAGTCCCAACACCGGGGAGCTGTTTTTT CASSDSDSPNTGELFF many TRBJ2-2 - TRBV6-1 16
TGCAGTGCTAGACAGGGGATCAACTCCTATAATTCACCCCTCCACTTT CSARQGINSYNSPLHF - TRBJ1-6 - TRBV20-1 16
TGTGCCAGCAGCTTATTCATCGCGGGAGGGGGCGAGCAGTACTTC CASSLFIAGGGEQYF - TRBJ2-7 TRBD2 TRBV7-2 15
TGTGCCAGCAGCTTAAGAGGACAGATCCCTACTGAGCAGTTCTTC CASSLRGQIPTEQFF few TRBJ2-1 - TRBV7-2 15
TGTGCCAGCAGTGTGAGTCGATCCCTACTGGGCGAGCAGTACTTC CASSVSRSLLGEQYF few TRBJ2-7 - TRBV27 15
TGTGCCAGCAGCTTAGGGTGGCAGGGGGCTCGAGAGACCCAGTACTTC CASSLGWQGARETQYF many TRBJ2-5 TRBD1 TRBV7-2 16
TGTGCCAGCAGACCACAGGGGCAAGGGGAGACCCAGTACTTC CASRPQGQGETQYF many TRBJ2-5 TRBD1 TRBV6-1 14
TGTGCCAGCAGGGGGGACAGCTCTGGGGCCAACGTCCTGACTTTC CASRGDSSGANVLTF few TRBJ2-6 TRBD1 TRBV6-1 15
TGTGCCAGCAGTGGCCGGGACAGGCCCTACGAGCAGTACTTC CASSGRDRPYEQYF few TRBJ2-7 TRBD1 TRBV25-1 14
TGTGCCAGCAGTTACGGAGGGAGGACCCTGAGTGACTACACCTTC CASSYGGRTLSDYTF many TRBJ1-2 - TRBV6-6 15
TGTGCCAGCAGCTTAACAGCCCGAGCAGAGACCCAGTACTTC CASSLTARAETQYF many TRBJ2-5 - TRBV7-3 14
TGTGCCAGCAGTTATGGCGGGACAGGGGGTTTATTGTATTTT CASSYGGTGGLLYF few TRBJ1-3 TRBD1 TRBV6-2/TRBV6-3 14
TGTGCCTGGAGGTTACAGGGCGCCGCTAATTCACCCCTCCACTTT CAWRLQGAANSPLHF many TRBJ1-6 - TRBV30 15
TGTGCCAGTAGTATTTCGGGACAGGGATATAATTCACCCCTCCACTTT CASSISGQGYNSPLHF - TRBJ1-6 TRBD1 TRBV19 16
TGTGCCAGCAGAGGGGGAAAGAGGTACGAGCAGTACTTC CASRGGKRYEQYF - TRBJ2-7 - TRBV27 13
TGTGCCAGCTCACCCGGACTTGGGGGGGAGGGCCCCTACGAGCAGTACTTC CASSPGLGGEGPYEQYF many TRBJ2-7 TRBD2 TRBV18 17
TGTGCCAGCAGCTTCCGGGAGGCCCACGAGCAGTACTTC CASSFREAHEQYF many TRBJ2-7 TRBD2 TRBV9 13
TGTGCCAGCTCACCAGGGACAGAGCAGTTCTTC CASSPGTEQFF many TRBJ2-1 - TRBV18 11
TGTGCCAGCAGCCCCTGGGACAGGTCCTTGTCCGCTGAAGCTTTCTTT CASSPWDRSLSAEAFF many TRBJ1-1 TRBD1 TRBV3-1 16
TGTGCCAGCAGCTTAGTGTCGGGATGTGCCTACAATGAGCAGTTCTTC CASSLVSGCAYNEQFF many TRBJ2-1 - TRBV11-3 16
TGCGCCAGCAGCCCAGGACGAGACACAGATACGCAGTATTTT CASSPGRDTDTQYF many TRBJ2-3 - TRBV4-1 14
TGTGCCAGCAGTTTAACAGGGGTCGGTCGAGATACGCAGTATTTT CASSLTGVGRDTQYF - TRBJ2-3 TRBD1 TRBV6-9 15
TGCAGTGCCAGGGACAGGGCGGGGATCACTGAAGCTTTCTTT CSARDRAGITEAFF many TRBJ1-1 TRBD1 TRBV20-1 14
TGTGCCAGCAGTTTAAGTTCGCCAGGGATGGGTCAGCCCCAGCATTTT CASSLSSPGMGQPQHF few TRBJ1-5 - TRBV28 16
TGTGCCAGCCAGACAGGGGGTGGTGGCTACACCTTC CASQTGGGGYTF - TRBJ1-2 TRBD1 TRBV9 12
TGTGCCAGCAGCTCCGGGACAGGGCTTGCTTTCTTT CASSSGTGLAFF many TRBJ1-1 TRBD1 TRBV6-1 12
TGTGCCAGCAGCTCTTTGGGGTTGCGGTTCTTC CASSSLGLRFF few TRBJ2-1 - TRBV11-2 11
TGTGCCAGCAGTTTACCCAGGGGACCGGCAGATACGCAGTATTTT CASSLPRGPADTQYF many TRBJ2-3 - TRBV7-9 15